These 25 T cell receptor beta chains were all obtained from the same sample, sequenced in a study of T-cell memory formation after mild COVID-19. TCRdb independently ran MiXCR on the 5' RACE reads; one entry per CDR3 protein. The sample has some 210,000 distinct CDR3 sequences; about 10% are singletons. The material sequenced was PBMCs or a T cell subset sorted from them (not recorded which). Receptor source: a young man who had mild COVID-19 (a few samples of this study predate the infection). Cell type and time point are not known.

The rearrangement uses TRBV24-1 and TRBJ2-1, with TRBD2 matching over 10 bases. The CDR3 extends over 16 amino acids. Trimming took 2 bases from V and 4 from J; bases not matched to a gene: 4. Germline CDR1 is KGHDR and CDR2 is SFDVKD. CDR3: CATSDSSGGHYNEQFF. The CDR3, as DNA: TGTGCCACCAGTGATTCTAGCGGGGGCCATTACAATGAGCAGTTCTTC.

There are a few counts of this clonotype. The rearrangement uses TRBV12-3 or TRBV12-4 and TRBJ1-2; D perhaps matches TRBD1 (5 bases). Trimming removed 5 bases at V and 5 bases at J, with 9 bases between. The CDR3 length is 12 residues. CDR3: CASSPQGYGYTF. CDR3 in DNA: TGTGCCAGCAGTCCTCAGGGTTATGGCTACACCTTC.

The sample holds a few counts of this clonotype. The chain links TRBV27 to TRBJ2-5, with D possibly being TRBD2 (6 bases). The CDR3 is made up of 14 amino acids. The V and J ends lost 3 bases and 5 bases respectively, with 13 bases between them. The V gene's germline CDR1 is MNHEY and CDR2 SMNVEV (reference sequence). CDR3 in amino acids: CASSFSSASETQYF. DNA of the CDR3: TGTGCCAGCAGTTTTTCTAGCGCGTCGGAGACCCAGTACTTC.

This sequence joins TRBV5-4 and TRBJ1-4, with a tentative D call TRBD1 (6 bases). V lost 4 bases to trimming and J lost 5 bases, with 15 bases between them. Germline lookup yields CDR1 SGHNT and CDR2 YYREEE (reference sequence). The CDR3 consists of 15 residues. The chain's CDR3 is CASSPGQTLNEKLFF. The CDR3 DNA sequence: TGTGCCAGCAGCCCTGGACAGACCTTAAATGAAAAACTGTTTTTT.

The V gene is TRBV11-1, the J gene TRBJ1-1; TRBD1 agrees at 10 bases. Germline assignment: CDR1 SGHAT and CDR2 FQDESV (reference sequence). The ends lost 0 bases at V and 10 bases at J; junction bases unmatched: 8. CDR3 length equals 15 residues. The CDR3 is CASSLASGQGSGAFF. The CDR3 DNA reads TGTGCCAGCAGCTTAGCCTCGGGACAGGGGAGCGGAGCTTTCTTT.

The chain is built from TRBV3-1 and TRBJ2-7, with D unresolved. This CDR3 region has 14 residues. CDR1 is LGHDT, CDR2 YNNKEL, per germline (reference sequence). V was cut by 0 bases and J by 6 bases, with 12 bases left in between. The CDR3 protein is CASSQDMCPREQYF. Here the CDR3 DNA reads TGTGCCAGCAGCCAAGACATGTGTCCCCGCGAGCAGTACTTC.

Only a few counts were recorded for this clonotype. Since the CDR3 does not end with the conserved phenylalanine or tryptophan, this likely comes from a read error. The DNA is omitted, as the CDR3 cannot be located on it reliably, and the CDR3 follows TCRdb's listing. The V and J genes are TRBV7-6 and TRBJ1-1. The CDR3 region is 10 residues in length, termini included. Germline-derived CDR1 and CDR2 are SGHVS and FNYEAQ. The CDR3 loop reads CASSSGRSLV.

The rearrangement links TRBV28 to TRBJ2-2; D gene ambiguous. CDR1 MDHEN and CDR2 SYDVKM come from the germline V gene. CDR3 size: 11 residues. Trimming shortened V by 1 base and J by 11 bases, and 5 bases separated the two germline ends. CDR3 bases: TGTGCCAGCAGTTTATATCGAGAGCTGTTTTTT. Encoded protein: CASSLYRELFF.

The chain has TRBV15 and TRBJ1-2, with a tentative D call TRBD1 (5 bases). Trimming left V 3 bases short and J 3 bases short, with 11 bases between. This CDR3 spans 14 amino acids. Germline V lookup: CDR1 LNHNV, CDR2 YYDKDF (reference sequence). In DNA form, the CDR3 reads TGTGCCACCAGCAGGGAGACAGCCCACTATGGCTACACCTTC. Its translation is CATSRETAHYGYTF.

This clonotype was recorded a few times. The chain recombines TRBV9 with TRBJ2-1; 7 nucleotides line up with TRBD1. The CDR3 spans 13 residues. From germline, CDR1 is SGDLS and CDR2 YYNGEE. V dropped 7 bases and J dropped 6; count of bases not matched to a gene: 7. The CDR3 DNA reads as TGTGCCAGCCGTAGCCCAGGGGGCAATGAGCAGTTCTTC. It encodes CASRSPGGNEQFF.

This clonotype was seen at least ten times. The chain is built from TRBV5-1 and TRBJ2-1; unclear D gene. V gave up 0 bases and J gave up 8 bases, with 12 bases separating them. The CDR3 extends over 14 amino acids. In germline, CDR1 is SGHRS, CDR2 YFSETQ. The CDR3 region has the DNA TGCGCCAGCAGCTTGGACCCCCCTGCCTATGAGCAGTTCTTC. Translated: CASSLDPPAYEQFF.

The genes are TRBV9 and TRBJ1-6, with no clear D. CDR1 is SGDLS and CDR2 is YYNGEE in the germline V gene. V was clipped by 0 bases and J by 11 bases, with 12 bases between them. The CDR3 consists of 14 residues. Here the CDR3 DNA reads TGTGCCAGCAGCGTAGCCTCCTCGTACCCACCCCTCCACTTT. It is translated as CASSVASSYPPLHF.

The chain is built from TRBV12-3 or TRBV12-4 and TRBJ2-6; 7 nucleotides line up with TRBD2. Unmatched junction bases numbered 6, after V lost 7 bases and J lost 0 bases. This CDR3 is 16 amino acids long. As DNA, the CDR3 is TGTGCCAGCACCCCGGGAGGAAGCTCTGGGGCCAACGTCCTGACTTTC. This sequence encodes CASTPGGSSGANVLTF.

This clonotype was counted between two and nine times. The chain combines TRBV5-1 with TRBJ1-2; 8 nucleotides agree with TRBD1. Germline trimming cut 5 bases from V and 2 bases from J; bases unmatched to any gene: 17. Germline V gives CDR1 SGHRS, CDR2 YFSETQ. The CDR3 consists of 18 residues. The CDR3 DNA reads TGCGCCAGCAGTCTCCCCTGGACAGGGCTGGAAGGGAACTATGGCTACACCTTC. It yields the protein CASSLPWTGLEGNYGYTF.

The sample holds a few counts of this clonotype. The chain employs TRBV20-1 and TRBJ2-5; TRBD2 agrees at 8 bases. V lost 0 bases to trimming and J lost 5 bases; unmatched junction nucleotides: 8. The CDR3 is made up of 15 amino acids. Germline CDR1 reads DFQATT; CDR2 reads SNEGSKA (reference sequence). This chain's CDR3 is CSARDPGGPGETQYF. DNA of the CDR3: TGCAGTGCTAGAGATCCGGGGGGGCCGGGGGAGACCCAGTACTTC.

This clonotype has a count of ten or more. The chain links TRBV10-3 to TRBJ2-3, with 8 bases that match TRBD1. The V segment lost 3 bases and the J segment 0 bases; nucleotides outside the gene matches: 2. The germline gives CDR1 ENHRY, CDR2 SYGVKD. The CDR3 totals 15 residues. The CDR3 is CAISDTGGSTDTQYF. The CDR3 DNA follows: TGTGCCATCAGTGATACAGGGGGGAGCACAGATACGCAGTATTTT.

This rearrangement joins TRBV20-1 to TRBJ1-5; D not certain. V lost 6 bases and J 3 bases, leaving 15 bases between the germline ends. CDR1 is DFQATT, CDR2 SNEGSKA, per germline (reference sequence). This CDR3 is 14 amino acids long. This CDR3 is CSARQHGDNQPQHF. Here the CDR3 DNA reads TGCAGTGCAAGACAACATGGAGACAATCAGCCCCAGCATTTT.

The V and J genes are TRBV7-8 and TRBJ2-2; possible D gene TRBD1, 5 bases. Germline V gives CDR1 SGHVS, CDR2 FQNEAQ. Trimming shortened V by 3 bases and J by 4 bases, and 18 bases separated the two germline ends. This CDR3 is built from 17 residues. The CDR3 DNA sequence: TGTGCCAGCAGCTTGCCGCCTTTGGGGCAGGGCACCGGGGAGCTGTTTTTT. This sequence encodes CASSLPPLGQGTGELFF.

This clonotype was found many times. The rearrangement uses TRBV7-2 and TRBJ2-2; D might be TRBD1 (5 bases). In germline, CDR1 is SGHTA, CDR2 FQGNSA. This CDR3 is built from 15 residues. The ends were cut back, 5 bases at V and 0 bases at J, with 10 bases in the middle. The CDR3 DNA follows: TGTGCCAGCAGCGCTAAAGGGGCGAACACCGGGGAGCTGTTTTTT. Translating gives CASSAKGANTGELFF.

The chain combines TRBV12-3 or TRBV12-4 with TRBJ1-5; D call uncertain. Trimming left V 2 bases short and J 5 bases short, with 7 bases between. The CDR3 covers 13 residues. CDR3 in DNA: TGTGCCAGCAGTTTAAACAGCTATCAGCCCCAGCATTTT. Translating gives CASSLNSYQPQHF.

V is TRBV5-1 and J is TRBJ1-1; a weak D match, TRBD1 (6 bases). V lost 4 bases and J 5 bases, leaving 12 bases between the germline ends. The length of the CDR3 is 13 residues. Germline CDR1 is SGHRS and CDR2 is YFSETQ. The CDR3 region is CASSPGEKTEAFF. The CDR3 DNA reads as TGCGCCAGCAGCCCAGGGGAGAAGACTGAAGCTTTCTTT.

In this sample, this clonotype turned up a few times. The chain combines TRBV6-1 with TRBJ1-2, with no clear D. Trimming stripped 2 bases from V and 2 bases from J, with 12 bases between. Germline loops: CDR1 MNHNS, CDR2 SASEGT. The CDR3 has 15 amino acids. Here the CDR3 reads CASSEHGGRNYGYTF. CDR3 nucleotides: TGTGCCAGCAGTGAACACGGCGGCCGCAACTATGGCTACACCTTC.

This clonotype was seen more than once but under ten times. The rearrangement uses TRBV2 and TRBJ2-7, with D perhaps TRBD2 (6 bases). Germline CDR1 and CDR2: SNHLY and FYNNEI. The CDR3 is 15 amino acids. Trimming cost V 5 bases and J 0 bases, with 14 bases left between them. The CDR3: CASSLIRGSSYEQYV. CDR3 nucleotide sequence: TGTGCCAGCAGTCTAATACGGGGGAGCTCCTACGAGCAGTACGTC.

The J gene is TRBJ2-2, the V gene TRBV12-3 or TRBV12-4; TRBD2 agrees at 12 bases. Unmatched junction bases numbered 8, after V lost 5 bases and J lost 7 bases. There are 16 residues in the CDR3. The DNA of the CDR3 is TGTGCCAGCAGTGGGAGACTAGCGGGGGATCACGGGGAGCTGTTTTTT. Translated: CASSGRLAGDHGELFF.

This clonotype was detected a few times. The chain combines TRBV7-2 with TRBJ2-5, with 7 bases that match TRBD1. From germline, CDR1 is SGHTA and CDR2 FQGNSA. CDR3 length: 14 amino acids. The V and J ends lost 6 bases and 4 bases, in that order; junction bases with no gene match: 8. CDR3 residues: CASRDNRGRETQYF. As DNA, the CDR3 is TGTGCCAGCAGGGACAACAGGGGCCGAGAGACCCAGTACTTC.